This T cell receptor (beta chain) came from a study of graft-versus-host responses after intestinal transplantation. Graft tissue processing released intraepithelial and lamina propria lymphocytes. This CDR3 is built from 15 residues. Germline values: CDR1 MDHEN, CDR2 SYDVKM. The protocol was immunoSEQ multiplex PCR, while the TCRdb copy is restricted to in-frame clones and leaves out a portion. The sample consists of about 6,400 clones, about 80% of them appearing once. On this clone: At one boundary the junction diverges from the germline segment, which might be a read error.

This TCR was sampled from a human patient who received an intestinal transplant, so some T cells may come from the graft donor. Sequenced here: ileum tissue, sampled nearly 310 days after intestinal transplant. This rearrangement joins TRBV28 to TRBJ2-5; 7 positions agree with TRBD2. CDR3 DNA: TGTGCCGGCAGTTTGGGTTTAGCGGGCCAAGAGACCCAGTACTTC. It yields the protein CAGSLGLAGQETQYF.